Listed below are T cell receptor beta chains from one sample, sequenced in a study of blood T cell repertoires in COVID-19. TCRdb's copy holds only in-frame clones and misses some; the assay was immunoSEQ multiplex PCR. The sample holds about 100,000 clones, around 93% seen once. Sequenced sample: peripheral blood. Receptor source: a man aged 50 to 59 with acute or convalescent COVID-19. The CDR3 runs from the conserved cysteine through the conserved F or W. A D gene is named only where the DNA matches it firmly. Expanded clones are given a class, and other clones once, few, many or no size at all.

abundance	d_gene	j_gene	v_gene	CDR3nt	CDR3aa
.	TRBD1	TRBJ1-2	TRBV11-2	TGTGCCAGCAGAGGGACAGGCAATAACTATGGCTACACCTTC	CASRGTGNNYGYTF
.	.	TRBJ2-3	TRBV24-1	TGTGCCACCAGTGATTCCCTAGACCGGGATACGCAGTATTTT	CATSDSLDRDTQYF
.	.	TRBJ1-1	TRBV28	TGTGCCAGCACTGTAGGTCGCTGGAGCTCAGCTTTCTTT	CASTVGRWSSAFF
few	.	TRBJ1-4	TRBV7-9	TGTGCCAGCAGCTTGGTACAGGCTGTCGAAAAACTGTTTTTT	CASSLVQAVEKLFF
.	.	TRBJ2-5	TRBV7-8	TGTGCCAGCAGCCCGAGGACAAATAAAAGGGAGACCCAGTACTTC	CASSPRTNKRETQYF
.	.	TRBJ1-5	TRBV5-6	TGTGCCAGCAGCTATTCCGGGTCTTCTAATAGCAATCAGCCCCAGCATTTT	CASSYSGSSNSNQPQHF
.	TRBD1	TRBJ2-7	TRBV10-3	TGTGCCATCAGTACACAGGGGTCGGGGCAGTACTTC	CAISTQGSGQYF
.	.	TRBJ1-5	TRBV6-6	TGTGCCAGCAGTTCACAACCTAATCAGCCCCAGCATTTT	CASSSQPNQPQHF
.	.	TRBJ1-1	TRBV29-1	TGCAGCGTTGAAGAACAAGGGGGGGACACTGAAGCTTTCTTT	CSVEEQGGDTEAFF
.	.	TRBJ1-5	TRBV4-1	TGCGCCAGCAGCCCGGACTTTGGGGTTAGCAATCAGCCCCAGCATTTT	CASSPDFGVSNQPQHF
.	.	TRBJ1-2	TRBV13	TGTGCCAGCAGCTTAGGAGGAGCGACCGGCGTGGTCTATGGCTACACCTTC	CASSLGGATGVVYGYTF
.	.	TRBJ2-7	TRBV5-1	TGCGCCAGCAGCTTTTCCAGGGGGGAAGAGCAGTACTTC	CASSFSRGEEQYF
.	.	TRBJ1-1	TRBV19	TGTGCCAGTAGTAGACAATCAAACACTGAAGCTTTCTTT	CASSRQSNTEAFF
.	.	TRBJ1-2	TRBV18	TGTGCCAGCTCACCACCGTCTCCGACTGGGGGCTACACCTTC	CASSPPSPTGGYTF
.	TRBD1	TRBJ2-7	TRBV2	TGTGCCAGCAGTAGCCGGGACAGAACGTACTACGAGCAGTACTTC	CASSSRDRTYYEQYF
.	.	TRBJ2-3	TRBV11-2	TGTGCCAGCAGCTTAGAGGTCCCGGGAGATACGCAGTATTTT	CASSLEVPGDTQYF
.	.	TRBJ1-5	TRBV6-1	TGTGCCAGCAGTGACCCTTCCAGGGGAAGCAATCAGCCCCAGCATTTT	CASSDPSRGSNQPQHF
.	TRBD1	TRBJ1-2	TRBV5-6	TGTGCCAGCAACGAGGGACAGCAATCCTATGGCTACACCTTC	CASNEGQQSYGYTF
.	TRBD2	TRBJ2-5	TRBV27	TGTGCCAGCAGTTTAGGGGCTAGCGGGGGCCCTAGGGAGACCCAGTACTTC	CASSLGASGGPRETQYF
.	TRBD1	TRBJ1-2	TRBV10-2	TGCGCCAGCAGTGAGTCCCAGGGGGCGGGAGGCTACACCTTC	CASSESQGAGGYTF
.	.	TRBJ2-2	TRBV7-6	TGTGCCAGCAGCCAATCGGGACAATCACCTTCGAACACCGGGGAGCTGTTTTTT	CASSQSGQSPSNTGELFF
.	TRBD1	TRBJ1-2	TRBV10-3	TGTGCCACCGTCCCGGGACAGGCTCCTGGCTATGGCTACACCTTC	CATVPGQAPGYGYTF
once	.	TRBJ2-3	TRBV7-9	TGTGCCAGCAGCCCAGGGGACCGTGCTAGCACAGATACGCAGTATTTT	CASSPGDRASTDTQYF
.	TRBD2	TRBJ2-1	TRBV5-1	TGCGCCAGCAGCTTGACTACGGGGGGGAATGAGCAGTTCTTC	CASSLTTGGNEQFF
.	.	TRBJ1-2	TRBV7-9	TGTGCCAGCAGCTTACCTGGACAGAGCTATGGCTACACCTTC	CASSLPGQSYGYTF
.	.	TRBJ2-5	TRBV7-6	TGTGCCAGCAGCCTAAGCGGGTCTCAAGAGACCCAGTACTTC	CASSLSGSQETQYF
.	TRBD1	TRBJ1-2	TRBV19	TGTGCCAGTAGCCCTCAGGGGGCATCCTATGGCTACACCTTC	CASSPQGASYGYTF
once	.	TRBJ2-7	TRBV28	TGTGCCAGCAGTTTATCTGCCTACGAGCAGTACTTC	CASSLSAYEQYF
.	TRBD1	TRBJ1-2	TRBV4-3	TGCGCCAGCAGCCTGTTGGGACAGCTTAACTATGGCTACACCTTC	CASSLLGQLNYGYTF
once	.	TRBJ2-1	TRBV9	TGTGCCAGCAGCGTAGTAAATGTCGGAGGTGAGCAGTTCTTC	CASSVVNVGGEQFF
.	.	TRBJ2-6	TRBV24-1	TGTGCCACCAGCCTCTCTGGGGCCAACGTCCTGACTTTC	CATSLSGANVLTF
.	.	TRBJ1-4	TRBV5-1	TGCGCCAGCAGCTTGGCCACGGGGGAAAAACTGTTTTTT	CASSLATGEKLFF
.	TRBD1	TRBJ2-7	TRBV11-3	TGTGCCAGCAGCCTAACAGGGGGTCCCTACGAGCAGTACTTC	CASSLTGGPYEQYF
.	.	TRBJ1-2	TRBV19	TGTGCCAGTAGTATAGTGAGGGATGATGGCTACACCTTC	CASSIVRDDGYTF
.	.	TRBJ1-3	TRBV6-5	TGTGCCAGCACGGCGGGGGACGGAAACACCATATATTTT	CASTAGDGNTIYF
.	TRBD1	TRBJ1-5	TRBV18	TGTGCCAGCTCGCATACCTTCGGGACAGGGACTAGCAATCAGCCCCAGCATTTT	CASSHTFGTGTSNQPQHF
.	TRBD2	TRBJ2-3	TRBV9	TGTGCCAGCAGTTTTAGCGGGGGGTATACAGATACGCAGTATTTT	CASSFSGGYTDTQYF
.	.	TRBJ2-1	TRBV18	TGTGCCAGCTCACCCCTGGGGAGCTCCAATGAGCAGTTCTTC	CASSPLGSSNEQFF
.	TRBD1	TRBJ1-2	TRBV28	TGTGCCAGCCGAGGGGCAGGACAGGGGAAGGGTGGCTACACCTTC	CASRGAGQGKGGYTF